One and the same sample provided the 10 T cell receptor beta chains below, sequenced in a study of technical replicates of blood from a handful of donors. Libraries were prepared by immunoSEQ multiplex PCR; TCRdb keeps only in-frame clonotypes and omits some of them. Seen here are about 88,000 clones, roughly 94% observed once, and the top ten hold more than 0.2%. The sample consisted of T cells isolated from PBMCs. Every receptor here comes from a human donor in good health.

This chain connects TRBV18 to TRBJ1-2; no definite D call. The CDR3 is made up of 16 amino acids. Germline V gene lookup returns CDR1 KGHSH and CDR2 LQKENI. The V and J ends lost 3 bases and 6 bases respectively, with 20 bases between them. The CDR3 bases are TGTGCCAGCTCACCTCCGTCGGAGGCCCTCCGCAATGGCTACACCTTC. Protein: CASSPPSEALRNGYTF.

This clone was counted a single time. The rearrangement joins TRBV6-5 to TRBJ2-5; D perhaps matches TRBD2 (6 bases). From germline, CDR1 is MNHEY and CDR2 SVGAGI. Trimming took off 2 bases at V and 5 bases at J, with 9 bases between the two ends. The length of the CDR3 is 13 residues. CDR3 coding DNA: TGTGCCAGCAGTTACAGCGGGTCTGAGACCCAGTACTTC. Amino acids: CASSYSGSETQYF.

The V and J genes are TRBV19 and TRBJ2-7, with 8 bases that match TRBD2. CDR1 is LNHDA and CDR2 is SQIVND in the germline V gene (reference sequence). The V gene end was trimmed by 6 bases and the J gene end by 2 bases; junction bases not matched to a gene: 3. This CDR3 spans 13 amino acids. The CDR3 reads CASSTSGAYEQYF. In DNA, the CDR3 is TGTGCCAGTAGCACTAGCGGTGCCTACGAGCAGTACTTC.

This sequence joins TRBV19 and TRBJ1-1, with TRBD1 matching 9 bases. There are 15 residues in the CDR3. V was clipped by 4 bases and J by 4 bases; unmatched bases: 7. The germline CDR1 and CDR2 sequences are LNHDA and SQIVND (reference sequence). The CDR3 coding sequence is TGTGCCAGTAGTAATAGAAGACAGGGGGGCACTGAAGCTTTCTTT. Translation gives CASSNRRQGGTEAFF.

V usage is TRBV7-7 and J usage is TRBJ2-1, with D unclear. Per the germline V gene, CDR1 is SSHAT and CDR2 is FNYEAQ (reference sequence). V was pared by 2 bases and J by 0 bases, with 8 bases between. The length of the CDR3 is 15 residues. CDR3 sequence (DNA): TGTGCCAGCAGCTTATACCTAGACTCCTACAATGAGCAGTTCTTC. This codes for CASSLYLDSYNEQFF. Using reference TRBV7-7 and TRBJ2-1 for the parts outside the CDR3, the full variable domain is GAGVSQSPRYKVTKRGQDVTLRCDPISSHATLYWYQQALGQGPEFLTYFNYEAQPDKSGLPSDRFSAERPEGSISTLTIQRTEQRDSAMYRCASSLYLDSYNEQFFGPGTRLTVL.

This clone was observed a few times. Here the CDR3 reads CASSNDRLYGYTF. In DNA, the CDR3 is TGTGCCAGCAGTAACGACAGGCTTTATGGCTACACCTTC. This chain joins TRBV6-6 and TRBJ1-2, with D tentatively TRBD1 (6 bases). V was shortened by 5 bases and J by 5 bases, with 12 bases between the two germline ends. Germline loops: CDR1 MNHNY, CDR2 SVGAGI (reference sequence). This CDR3 is 13 amino acids long.

The rearrangement links TRBV4-1 to TRBJ2-7; D gene unclear. The CDR3 has 13 residues. The ends were cut back, 1 base at V and 6 bases at J, with 10 bases in the middle. Germline V gene data show CDR1 as MGHRA and CDR2 as YSYEKL. CDR3: CASSQVSEAEQYF. In DNA, the CDR3 is TGCGCCAGCAGCCAAGTCAGCGAGGCCGAGCAGTACTTC.

This sequence joins TRBV29-1 and TRBJ2-1; 7 bases are shared with TRBD2. The CDR3 has 15 residues. Germline values: CDR1 SQVTM, CDR2 ANQGSEA. CDR3 protein: CSGNRGGLSYNEQFF. As DNA, the CDR3 is TGCAGTGGTAATAGGGGAGGGCTCTCCTACAATGAGCAGTTCTTC.

The chain recombines TRBV6-1 with TRBJ2-1; 7 bases agree with TRBD2. The CDR3 is 13 residues long. V trimming: 7 bases; J trimming: 8 bases; junction bases outside the gene matches: 8. The germline V gene has CDR1 MNHNS and CDR2 SASEGT. CDR3 region: CASTHAGVDEQFF. The CDR3 DNA reads as TGTGCCAGCACCCACGCGGGAGTCGATGAGCAGTTCTTC.

The chain uses TRBV5-4 and TRBJ2-3; the D gene is possibly TRBD1 (8 bases). The CDR3 contains 16 residues. The germline V gene has CDR1 SGHNT and CDR2 YYREEE (reference sequence). With 1 base removed from V and 7 bases from J, the gap between germline ends came to 19 bases. CDR3 nucleotides: TGTGCCAGCAGCTTGTCCCTAGCGGACAGGGCCAATACGCAGTATTTT. Amino acid sequence: CASSLSLADRANTQYF.